Shown below are 24 T cell receptor beta chains from a single sample sequenced in a study of post-analysis software for immune sequencing data. Tagging with unique molecular identifiers was a feature of the TCR beta cDNA libraries. TCRdb passed the PCR reads through MiXCR, listing each CDR3 protein once. Of fewer than 600,000 distinct CDR3 sequences listed, around 40% are singletons. These TCRs are of unknown antigen specificity. Study results and caveats: Compared with controls, patients had more of roughly five TRBV segments, including TRBV5-6, TRBV5-1 and TRBV20-1.

Sequencing was done on a sample of blood. The receptors here all came from a girl between 5 and 17 years old with multiple sclerosis.

CDR3 region: CASSRPTSGRAYNEQYF. The CDR3 DNA is TGTGCCAGCAGCCGTCCTACTAGCGGGAGGGCCTACAATGAGCAGTACTTC. The chain combines TRBV7-2 with TRBJ2-5, with 13 nucleotides matching TRBD2. CDR1 is SGHTA and CDR2 is FQGNSA in the germline V gene. J was trimmed by 11 bases and V by 5 bases; bases with no gene match: 17. This CDR3 contains 17 residues.

The rearrangement joins TRBV5-1 to TRBJ2-5, with 13 bases that match TRBD2. The CDR3 runs 17 residues. After removal of 3 bases from V and 3 bases from J, the junction contained 8 bases not matched to a gene. Germline V CDR1 and CDR2: SGHRS, YFSETQ. The CDR3 nucleotides read TGCGCCAGCAGCTCCTGGACTAGCGGGAGATGGGAAGAGACCCAGTACTTC. This translates into CASSSWTSGRWEETQYF.

The chain uses TRBV7-2 and TRBJ2-5; D gene ambiguous. V was clipped by 0 bases and J by 5 bases, with 10 bases between them. Germline values: CDR1 SGHTA, CDR2 FQGNSA. The CDR3 spans 14 residues. The CDR3 sequence: CASSLATVVETQYF. The CDR3 DNA reads TGTGCCAGCAGCTTAGCGACGGTGGTGGAGACCCAGTACTTC.

The V call is TRBV7-9, the J call TRBJ2-5, with 10 bases fitting TRBD2. The CDR3 has 17 amino acids. Germline V gives CDR1 SEHNR, CDR2 FQNEAQ (reference sequence). V trimming: 5 bases; J trimming: 5 bases; junction bases outside the gene matches: 14. The CDR3 DNA sequence: TGTGCCAGCAGCCGCGGGGGGAGCGGGAGGGCCTTTGAGACCCAGTACTTC. It encodes CASSRGGSGRAFETQYF.

V is TRBV20-1 and J is TRBJ2-7, with D perhaps TRBD1 (5 bases). The CDR3 is 13 residues long. The V end lost 7 bases, the J end lost 2 bases, and 15 bases lay between the germline ends. From germline, CDR1 is DFQATT and CDR2 SNEGSKA (reference sequence). As DNA, the CDR3 is TGCAGTGGGATACAGGTAAATGCCTACGAGCAGTACTTC. Amino acid sequence: CSGIQVNAYEQYF.

This clonotype was seen more than once but under ten times. The chain combines TRBV28 with TRBJ2-1; no reliable D call. The germline V and J ends were trimmed by 3 bases and 4 bases, with 10 bases remaining between them. CDR1 and CDR2 from the germline V gene are MDHEN and SYDVKM. The CDR3 loop spans 14 amino acids. CDR3: CASSLVHSYNEQFF. The CDR3 bases are TGTGCCAGCAGTTTGGTTCACTCATACAATGAGCAGTTCTTC.

The gene calls are TRBV12-3 or TRBV12-4 and TRBJ1-5, with a possible D match to TRBD1 (5 bases). Trimming took off 6 bases at V and 3 bases at J, with 12 bases between the two ends. The CDR3 covers 14 residues. In DNA, the CDR3 is TGTGCCAGCAGGGGCAGGGATGCCAATCAGCCCCAGCATTTT. Translation gives CASRGRDANQPQHF.

The table lists this clonotype with a few counts. The rearrangement joins TRBV6-5 to TRBJ2-5; D is uncertain. Germline V lookup: CDR1 MNHEY, CDR2 SVGAGI. This CDR3 region has 13 residues. Trimming shortened V by 6 bases and J by 3 bases, and 11 bases separated the two germline ends. The CDR3 DNA follows: TGTGCCAGCAGAAAAAATAGGGAAGAGACCCAGTACTTC. Translated: CASRKNREETQYF.

This clonotype was found a few times. The chain combines TRBV25-1 with TRBJ2-1; D is uncertain. Germline CDR1 reads MGHDK; CDR2 reads SYGVNS. The CDR3 is made up of 14 amino acids. Trimming removed 1 base at V and 10 bases at J, with 14 bases between. The DNA for the CDR3 is TGTGCCAGCAGTGAATCAAATAGTGCCGGCGAGCAGTTCTTC. Residues: CASSESNSAGEQFF.

The genes are TRBV20-1 and TRBJ2-1; 7 nucleotides match TRBD2. The CDR3 loop spans 14 amino acids. CDR1 and CDR2 from the germline V gene are DFQATT and SNEGSKA (reference sequence). The V segment lost 3 bases and the J segment 4 bases; nucleotides outside the gene matches: 6. The CDR3 sequence is CSASGERGYNEQFF. CDR3 DNA: TGCAGTGCTAGTGGGGAGCGGGGTTACAATGAGCAGTTCTTC.

The CDR3, as DNA: TGTGCCAGCAGAACGTCCGGGACTAGCACCTACGAGCAGTACTTC. Translating it yields CASRTSGTSTYEQYF. The chain employs TRBV28 and TRBJ2-7; 9 bases align to TRBD2. The V and J ends lost 6 bases and 2 bases, in that order; junction bases with no gene match: 8. Germline CDR1 is MDHEN and CDR2 is SYDVKM. The CDR3 length is 15 residues.

The rearrangement joins TRBV10-3 to TRBJ1-2; the D is unclear. The CDR3 sequence is 14 residues long. Trimming removed 0 bases at V and 0 bases at J, with 5 bases between. Per germline, CDR1 ENHRY and CDR2 SYGVKD. The CDR3 region is CAISESRANYGYTF. As DNA, the CDR3 is TGTGCCATCAGTGAGTCGCGGGCTAACTATGGCTACACCTTC.

This chain links TRBV9 with TRBJ2-1; 8 nucleotides agree with TRBD2. The CDR3 runs to 14 residues. The V and J ends lost 7 bases and 8 bases, in that order; junction bases with no gene match: 11. The V gene's germline CDR1 is SGDLS and CDR2 YYNGEE. The CDR3 nucleotides read TGTGCCAGCCGGGAGGGGGATGTGGTCGATGAGCAGTTCTTC. It is translated as CASREGDVVDEQFF.

Only one count was recorded for this clonotype. The chain recombines TRBV6-1 with TRBJ1-1, with 7 nucleotides matching TRBD1. Looked up from germline, CDR1 is MNHNS and CDR2 is SASEGT. V was clipped by 7 bases and J by 4 bases; unmatched bases: 15. This CDR3 has 16 amino acids. DNA for the CDR3: TGTGCCAGCACCCTAGGAGCAGGGGGTCTCGGCACTGAAGCTTTCTTT. Encoded protein: CASTLGAGGLGTEAFF.

This clonotype has more than one count but fewer than ten. The gene calls are TRBV6-1 and TRBJ2-3; D might be TRBD2 (6 bases). Trimming removed 4 bases from V and 2 bases from J, with 19 bases in between. The CDR3 has 17 amino acids. CDR1 and CDR2 from the germline V gene are MNHNS and SASEGT. Written as DNA, the CDR3 is TGTGCCAGCAGTGCCCTCCGATTAGCGGACAACACAGATACGCAGTATTTT. The encoded protein is CASSALRLADNTDTQYF.

The chain employs TRBV29-1 and TRBJ1-2; D is uncertain. Germline lookup yields CDR1 SQVTM and CDR2 ANQGSEA. Trimming cost V 5 bases and J 1 base, with 5 bases left between them. The length of the CDR3 is 11 residues. The CDR3 sequence: CSVPVNYGYTF. CDR3 DNA sequence: TGCAGCGTTCCGGTTAACTATGGCTACACCTTC. Variable domain in full (rest from reference TRBV29-1 and TRBJ1-2): SAVISQKPSRDICQRGTSLTIQCQVDSQVTMMFWYRQQPGQSLTLIATANQGSEATYESGFVIDKFPISRPNLTFSTLTVSNMSPEDSSIYLCSVPVNYGYTFGSGTRLTVV.

The CDR3 region has the DNA TGCGCCAGCAGCTTGACCGGGGGGGACTCCTACAATGAGCAGTACTTC. Translation gives CASSLTGGDSYNEQYF. The genes are TRBV5-1 and TRBJ2-1; 8 nucleotides agree with TRBD2. TRBJ2-7 explains the end of the DNA better; the J call may be wrong. CDR1 and CDR2 (germline): SGHRS, YFSETQ. The CDR3 is made up of 16 amino acids.

This clonotype has just a few counts. The gene calls are TRBV29-1 and TRBJ2-5; unclear D gene. Germline CDR1 reads SQVTM; CDR2 reads ANQGSEA. The CDR3 has 14 amino acids. V lost 5 bases and J lost 2, with 15 bases in between. The CDR3 DNA reads TGCAGCGTTTTGTGGGCTACAAAACAAGAGACCCAGTACTTC. Protein sequence: CSVLWATKQETQYF. Using reference TRBV29-1 and TRBJ2-5 for the parts outside the CDR3, the full variable domain is SAVISQKPSRDICQRGTSLTIQCQVDSQVTMMFWYRQQPGQSLTLIATANQGSEATYESGFVIDKFPISRPNLTFSTLTVSNMSPEDSSIYLCSVLWATKQETQYFGPGTRLLVL.

V usage is TRBV6-6 and J usage is TRBJ2-7; 8 bases line up with TRBD2. The V gene end was trimmed by 5 bases and the J gene end by 5 bases; junction bases not matched to a gene: 5. Germline assignment: CDR1 MNHNY and CDR2 SVGAGI (reference sequence). CDR3 size: 13 residues. The CDR3 loop reads CASSTTSDHEQYF. In nucleotides, the CDR3 is TGTGCCAGCAGTACGACTAGCGACCACGAGCAGTACTTC.

The chain has TRBV28 and TRBJ2-5; perhaps TRBD2 as D (6 bases). The J call is uncertain, as TRBJ2-7 better fits the DNA end. The CDR3 sequence is 14 residues long. The germline CDR1 and CDR2 sequences are MDHEN and SYDVKM. The CDR3, as DNA: TGTGCCAGCAGTCCCCTCGGAGGGGCCCACGAGCAGTACTTC. This encodes CASSPLGGAHEQYF.

The chain couples TRBV11-2 to TRBJ2-7; 10 nucleotides align to TRBD2. Losses at the gene ends were 3 bases for V and 3 bases for J; bases not matched to a gene: 5. Germline-derived CDR1 and CDR2 are SGHAT and FQNNGV. CDR3 size: 15 residues. The CDR3 loop is CASSFVAGGVYEQYF. The CDR3, as DNA: TGTGCCAGCAGCTTTGTAGCGGGAGGTGTCTACGAGCAGTACTTC.

V gene TRBV28 combines with J gene TRBJ2-3, with 7 bases fitting TRBD2. After removal of 4 bases from V and 6 bases from J, the junction contained 10 bases not matched to a gene. CDR1 is MDHEN, CDR2 SYDVKM, per germline. CDR3 length: 15 amino acids. CDR3: CASSWTREYTDTQYF. Written as DNA, the CDR3 is TGTGCCAGCAGTTGGACTAGGGAGTACACGGATACGCAGTATTTT.

V gene TRBV6-5 combines with J gene TRBJ1-2; D not resolved. The germline V gene encodes CDR1 MNHEY and CDR2 SVGAGI. V gave up 0 bases and J gave up 4 bases, with 12 bases separating them. This CDR3 region has 15 residues. CDR3 DNA: TGTGCCAGCAGTTACTCCTTGTTGGGTGGCTATGGCTACACCTTC. Its translation is CASSYSLLGGYGYTF.

The V gene is TRBV5-1, the J gene TRBJ2-5, with D hard to call. V was pared by 0 bases and J by 5 bases, with 8 bases between. Germline CDR1 and CDR2: SGHRS and YFSETQ. This CDR3 contains 13 residues. The CDR3 sequence: CASSLVSRETQYF. CDR3 nucleotides: TGCGCCAGCAGCTTGGTGTCGCGGGAGACCCAGTACTTC.